These 25 T cell receptor beta chains originate from one sample sequenced in a study of beta chain features in type 1 diabetes. The antigens of these receptors remain unknown. TCRB transcripts that were expressed got sequenced, as all of the isolated RNA had been reverse transcribed. The protocol was immunoSEQ multiplex PCR, while the TCRdb copy is restricted to in-frame clones and leaves out a portion. Of around 240,000 clones in the sample, roughly 17% are singletons; the top ten hold about 0.085%. Overall study findings and caveats: Within each of all four CD4+ subsets, Type 1 diabetes patients had TCRB CDR3s that were moderately but significantly shorter.

The specimen was naive CD4+ T cells from blood. These receptors were collected from a man aged 30 to 45 with type 1 diabetes.

V is TRBV7-2 and J is TRBJ2-7, with 13 bases matching TRBD2. The germline CDR1 and CDR2 sequences are SGHTA and FQGNSA. This CDR3 comprises 15 residues. Trimming cost V 4 bases and J 3 bases; bases outside gene matches: 3. The CDR3 sequence is CASSSRTSGGYEQYF. CDR3 in DNA: TGTGCCAGCAGCTCCCGGACTAGCGGGGGCTACGAGCAGTACTTC.

About this clone itself: One end of the junction does not line up with germline, which may come from a read error. The J gene is TRBJ2-5, the V gene TRBV7-2; 8 nucleotides agree with TRBD1. The germline V gene has CDR1 SGHTA and CDR2 FQGNSA. The CDR3 extends over 11 amino acids. The CDR3 DNA reads TGTGCCAGCAGCTCTGGACAGGGTCGTCACTTC. Amino acids: CASSSGQGRHF.

The chain links TRBV28 to TRBJ2-5, with 7 bases fitting TRBD1. The ends lost 6 bases at V and 6 bases at J; junction bases unmatched: 13. CDR1 is MDHEN, CDR2 SYDVKM, per germline. The CDR3 runs 15 residues. Here the CDR3 reads CASRDLEGQRKTQYF. As DNA, the CDR3 is TGTGCCAGCAGGGACCTAGAGGGACAGCGGAAGACCCAGTACTTC.

This clone was seen only a few times. This chain links TRBV28 with TRBJ2-4, with D perhaps TRBD1 (5 bases). There are 15 residues in the CDR3. CDR1 is MDHEN and CDR2 is SYDVKM in the germline V gene. The ends were cut back, 3 bases at V and 4 bases at J, with 13 bases in the middle. CDR3 bases: TGTGCCAGCAGTTTTGGGGCCTCAAGGAAAAACATTCAGTACTTC. It yields the protein CASSFGASRKNIQYF. The full variable domain, rest sourced from reference TRBV28 and TRBJ2-4, is DVKVTQSSRYLVKRTGEKVFLECVQDMDHENMFWYRQDPGLGLRLIYFSYDVKMKEKGDIPEGYSVSREKKERFSLILESASTNQTSMYLCASSFGASRKNIQYFGAGTRLSVL.

This clone was picked up a small number of times. V gene TRBV7-9 combines with J gene TRBJ1-1; a weak D match, TRBD1 (6 bases). V was shortened by 1 base and J by 0 bases, with 9 bases between the two germline ends. Germline CDR1 and CDR2: SEHNR and FQNEAQ (reference sequence). The CDR3 runs 15 residues. The CDR3, as DNA: TGTGCCAGCAGCTTAGAGGACAGCTTGAACACTGAAGCTTTCTTT. Residues: CASSLEDSLNTEAFF.

The table lists this clone with a few counts. The chain is built from TRBV18 and TRBJ2-7, with TRBD1 matching 7 bases. This CDR3 has 14 amino acids. In germline, CDR1 is KGHSH, CDR2 LQKENI. Trimming at V came to 3 bases and at J to 6 bases, leaving 8 bases not matched to a gene. The CDR3 loop is CASSPQDRSGEQYF. The CDR3 DNA reads as TGTGCCAGCTCACCTCAGGACAGGTCCGGCGAGCAGTACTTC.

This chain uses TRBV9 with TRBJ2-7; TRBD2 might be the D (5 bases). The V end lost 0 bases, the J end lost 1 base, and 11 bases lay between the germline ends. The germline V gene encodes CDR1 SGDLS and CDR2 YYNGEE. This CDR3 spans 15 amino acids. The CDR3, as DNA: TGTGCCAGCAGCGTAGACGGAGGACCTTCCTACGAGCAGTACTTC. Its protein is CASSVDGGPSYEQYF.

This clone was counted a few times. This chain joins TRBV18 and TRBJ2-2, with no clear D. In germline, CDR1 is KGHSH, CDR2 LQKENI. V gave up 0 bases and J gave up 7 bases, with 3 bases separating them. The CDR3 runs to 12 residues. The CDR3 nucleotides read TGTGCCAGCTCACCACCGGGCGGGGAGCTGTTTTTT. Amino acid sequence: CASSPPGGELFF.

This clone appeared a few times. The CDR3 nucleotides are TGTGCCAGCAGCCCCCGACTAGCGGGAGGGCATGGGGCCAACGTCCTGACTTTC. Translation: CASSPRLAGGHGANVLTF. This sequence joins TRBV7-6 and TRBJ2-6; 14 positions agree with TRBD2. Germline CDR1 reads SGHVS; CDR2 reads FNYEAQ. The CDR3 length is 18 residues. Losses at the gene ends were 5 bases for V and 3 bases for J; bases not matched to a gene: 6.

This clone was counted a few times. CDR3 bases: TGCGCCAGCAGCTTAACTAGCGGGGCGTCCTACAATGAGCAGTTCTTC. Its protein is CASSLTSGASYNEQFF. The chain is built from TRBV5-1 and TRBJ2-1; 10 bases match TRBD2. V trimming: 2 bases; J trimming: 1 base; junction bases outside the gene matches: 3. CDR3 length: 16 residues. CDR1 is SGHRS and CDR2 is YFSETQ in the germline V gene.

CDR3 in amino acids: CASSPPSTGSYEQYF. The DNA for the CDR3 is TGTGCCAGCTCACCCCCGAGTACAGGGAGCTACGAGCAGTACTTC. The chain carries TRBV18 and TRBJ2-7, with a possible D match to TRBD1 (6 bases). Per germline, CDR1 KGHSH and CDR2 LQKENI. Trimming stripped 3 bases from V and 3 bases from J, with 15 bases between. This CDR3 has 15 residues.

The chain recombines TRBV6-6 with TRBJ1-4; D is uncertain. V was pared by 2 bases and J by 8 bases, with 6 bases between. Per the germline V gene, CDR1 is MNHNY and CDR2 is SVGAGI (reference sequence). CDR3 length: 12 amino acids. CDR3 sequence reads: CASSYGGEKLFF. The CDR3 DNA sequence: TGTGCCAGCAGTTACGGCGGGGAAAAACTGTTTTTT.

The genes are TRBV29-1 and TRBJ2-4; no definite D call. V was clipped by 7 bases and J by 0 bases, with 13 bases between them. Per germline, CDR1 SQVTM and CDR2 ANQGSEA. This CDR3 region has 14 residues. The CDR3: CSALTTAAKNIQYF. For the CDR3, the DNA is TGCAGCGCCCTGACGACTGCAGCCAAAAACATTCAGTACTTC.

This clone has only a few counts. The chain has TRBV7-9 and TRBJ1-1; D is possibly TRBD1 (5 bases). CDR1 and CDR2 from the germline V gene are SEHNR and FQNEAQ (reference sequence). The CDR3 runs to 12 residues. Trimming removed 5 bases at V and 11 bases at J, with 15 bases between. In DNA, the CDR3 is TGTGCCAGCAGCCCCGTAGGCAGGGAGGCTTTCTTT. The encoded protein is CASSPVGREAFF.

This clone has only a few counts. This chain links TRBV7-3 with TRBJ1-3; D not certain. This CDR3 spans 13 amino acids. The germline V and J ends were trimmed by 5 bases and 7 bases, with 12 bases remaining between them. The germline V gene has CDR1 SGHTA and CDR2 FQGTGA. This CDR3 reads CASSTGGGNTIYF. CDR3 bases: TGTGCCAGCAGCACCGGAGGCGGGAACACCATATATTTT. The whole variable domain, filled in from reference TRBV7-3 and TRBJ1-3, reads GAGVSQTPSNKVTEKGKYVELRCDPISGHTALYWYRQSLGQGPEFLIYFQGTGAADDSGLPNDRFFAVRPEGSVSTLKIQRTERGDSAVYLCASSTGGGNTIYFGEGSWLTVV.

The chain links TRBV4-1 to TRBJ1-2; D may be TRBD1 (6 bases). Trimming took off 0 bases at V and 13 bases at J, with 15 bases between the two ends. Per germline, CDR1 MGHRA and CDR2 YSYEKL. CDR3 length equals 13 residues. CDR3 residues: CASSQDRVQGPTF. Written as DNA, the CDR3 is TGCGCCAGCAGCCAAGATCGTGTGCAGGGGCCCACCTTC.

The rearrangement links TRBV5-1 to TRBJ2-1; D gene unclear. Looked up from germline, CDR1 is SGHRS and CDR2 is YFSETQ. V lost 3 bases and J lost 5, with 3 bases in between. The CDR3 is 11 amino acids. The CDR3 sequence is CASSYHNEQFF. The CDR3 region has the DNA TGCGCCAGCAGCTATCACAATGAGCAGTTCTTC.

This chain joins TRBV30 and TRBJ2-1, with D unresolved. CDR1 is GTSNPN and CDR2 is SVGIG in the germline V gene (reference sequence). The CDR3 loop spans 14 amino acids. The ends were cut back, 1 base at V and 2 bases at J, with 9 bases in the middle. The CDR3 loop reads CAWSEGFTYNEQFF. The CDR3 DNA reads as TGTGCCTGGAGTGAGGGTTTTACCTACAATGAGCAGTTCTTC.

This clone has just a few counts. The rearrangement joins TRBV29-1 to TRBJ1-4; possible D gene TRBD1, 5 bases. Trimming stripped 4 bases from V and 8 bases from J, with 14 bases between. Germline assignment: CDR1 SQVTM and CDR2 ANQGSEA. The CDR3 has 13 amino acids. Here the CDR3 reads CSVVKQGGEKLFF. DNA for the CDR3: TGCAGCGTTGTGAAGCAGGGCGGGGAAAAACTGTTTTTT.

This chain uses TRBV5-1 with TRBJ2-1; TRBD2 matches at 12 bases. V shed 3 bases, J shed 8 bases, and the junction held 3 bases outside the gene matches. CDR1 is SGHRS, CDR2 YFSETQ, per germline. This CDR3 comprises 14 residues. In nucleotides, the CDR3 is TGCGCCAGCAGCTCCCTAGCGGGAGGGCATGAGCAGTTCTTC. Its translation: CASSSLAGGHEQFF.

The CDR3 DNA reads TGTGCCAGCAGTGAAAAGGGACCCCTAAGGATGGAGCAGTTCTTC. Translating gives CASSEKGPLRMEQFF. The rearrangement links TRBV27 to TRBJ2-1; either TRBD1 or TRBD2 may supply D (5 bases each). The CDR3 sequence is 15 residues long. V dropped 5 bases and J dropped 10 bases, with 21 bases sitting between them. Per germline, CDR1 MNHEY and CDR2 SMNVEV (reference sequence).

This clone has just a few counts. The chain joins TRBV5-7 to TRBJ2-2; D is unresolved. TRBV5-7 is an open reading frame whose function is uncertain. The V and J ends lost 6 bases and 5 bases respectively, with 14 bases between them. This CDR3 has 14 residues. CDR3 in amino acids: CASKMGKVTGELFF. CDR3 coding DNA: TGTGCCAGCAAAATGGGCAAGGTAACCGGGGAGCTGTTTTTT.

V gene TRBV30 combines with J gene TRBJ2-1; D is ambiguous. The CDR3 is 15 amino acids. With 3 bases removed from V and 3 bases from J, the gap between germline ends came to 15 bases. Germline CDR1 reads GTSNPN; CDR2 reads SVGIG (reference sequence). As DNA, the CDR3 is TGTGCCTGGAGGGGGATCCGGACCGACTACAATGAGCAGTTCTTC. This gives the protein CAWRGIRTDYNEQFF.

A few counts support this clone. The V call is TRBV25-1, the J call TRBJ1-1; D unclear. The germline V gene encodes CDR1 MGHDK and CDR2 SYGVNS. The CDR3 loop spans 11 amino acids. V was shortened by 4 bases and J by 7 bases, with 7 bases between the two germline ends. The CDR3 reads CASSGKIEAFF. The CDR3 region has the DNA TGTGCCAGCAGTGGTAAGATTGAAGCTTTCTTT.

V is TRBV30 and J is TRBJ2-1; 7 nucleotides line up with TRBD2. Germline CDR1 and CDR2: GTSNPN and SVGIG (reference sequence). The CDR3 totals 14 residues. The junction had 10 bases not matched to a gene; V was cut back by 5 bases and J by 6 bases. CDR3: CAWVTSSSLNEQFF. In nucleotides, the CDR3 is TGTGCCTGGGTGACTAGCAGCAGTCTCAATGAGCAGTTCTTC.